This paragraph covers one T cell receptor (beta chain) sequence. This sample is drawn from a study of blood T cell repertoires in COVID-19. Whole-study context: There were acute and convalescent COVID-19 samples, and they came from the United States, Italy and Spain.

Sequencing used immunoSEQ multiplex PCR; TCRdb keeps in-frame clones, though not all of them. Altogether under 200,000 clones are present, around 87% being singletons, with the ten largest covering roughly 0.95%. The CDR3 has 11 amino acids. V lost 6 bases to trimming and J lost 6 bases, with 11 bases between them. Germline V gives CDR1 DFQATT, CDR2 SNEGSKA (reference sequence). The source material was peripheral blood. The V call is TRBV20-1, the J call TRBJ1-1, with D unresolved. This TCR came from a young man with acute or convalescent COVID-19. CDR3 coding DNA: TGCAGTGCCTCAGTACGTGCTGAAGCTTTCTTT. Translated: CSASVRAEAFF.